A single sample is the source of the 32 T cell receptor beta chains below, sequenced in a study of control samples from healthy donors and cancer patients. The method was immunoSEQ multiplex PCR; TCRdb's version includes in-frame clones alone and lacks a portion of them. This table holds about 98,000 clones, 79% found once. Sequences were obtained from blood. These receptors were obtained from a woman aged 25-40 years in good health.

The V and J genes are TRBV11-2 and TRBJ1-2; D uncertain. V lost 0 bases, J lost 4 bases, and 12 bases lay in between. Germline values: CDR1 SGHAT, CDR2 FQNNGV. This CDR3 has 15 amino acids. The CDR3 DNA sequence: TGTGCCAGCAGCTTAGATCACGAAGTGAGCTATGGCTACACCTTC. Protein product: CASSLDHEVSYGYTF.

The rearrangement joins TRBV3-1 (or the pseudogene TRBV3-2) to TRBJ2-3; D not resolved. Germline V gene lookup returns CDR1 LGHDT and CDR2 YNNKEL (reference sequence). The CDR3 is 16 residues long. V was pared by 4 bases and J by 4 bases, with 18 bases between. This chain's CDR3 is CASSPRPHMGSDTQYF. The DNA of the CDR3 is TGTGCCAGCAGCCCCCGACCGCATATGGGATCAGATACGCAGTATTTT.

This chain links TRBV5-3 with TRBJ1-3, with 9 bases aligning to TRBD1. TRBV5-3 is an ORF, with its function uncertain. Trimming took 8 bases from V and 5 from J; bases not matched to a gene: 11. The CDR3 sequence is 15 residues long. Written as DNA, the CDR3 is TGTGCCAGGAGCCTGGGACAGGGAGTCAGAAACACCATATATTTT. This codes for CARSLGQGVRNTIYF.

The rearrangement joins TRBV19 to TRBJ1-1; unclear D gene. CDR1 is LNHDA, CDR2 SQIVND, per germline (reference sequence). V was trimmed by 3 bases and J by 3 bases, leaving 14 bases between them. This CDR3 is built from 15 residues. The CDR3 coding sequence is TGTGCCAGTAGTATCGAGGGCGTTCGGGACACTGAAGCTTTCTTT. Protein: CASSIEGVRDTEAFF.

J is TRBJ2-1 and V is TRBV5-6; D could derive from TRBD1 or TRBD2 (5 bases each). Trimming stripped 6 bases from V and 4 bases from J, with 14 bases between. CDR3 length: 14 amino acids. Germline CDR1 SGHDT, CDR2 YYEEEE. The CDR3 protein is CASTPGWGYNEQFF. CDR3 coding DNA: TGTGCCAGCACCCCGGGGTGGGGGTACAATGAGCAGTTCTTC.

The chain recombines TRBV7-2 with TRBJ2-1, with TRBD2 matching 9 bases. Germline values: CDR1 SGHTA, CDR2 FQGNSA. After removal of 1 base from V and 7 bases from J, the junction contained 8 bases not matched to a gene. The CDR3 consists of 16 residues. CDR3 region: CASSLVGRGGKNEQFF. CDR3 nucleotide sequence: TGTGCCAGCAGCTTAGTAGGGCGGGGGGGCAAGAATGAGCAGTTCTTC. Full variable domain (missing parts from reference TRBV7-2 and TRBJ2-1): GAGVSQSPSNKVTEKGKDVELRCDPISGHTALYWYRQSLGQGLEFLIYFQGNSAPDKSGLPSDRFSAERTGGSVSTLTIQRTQQEDSAVYLCASSLVGRGGKNEQFFGPGTRLTVL.

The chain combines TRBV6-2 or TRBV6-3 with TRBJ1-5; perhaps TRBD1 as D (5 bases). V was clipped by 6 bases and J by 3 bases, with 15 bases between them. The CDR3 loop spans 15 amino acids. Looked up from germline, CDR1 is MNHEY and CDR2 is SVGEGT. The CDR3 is CASSQGGQYNQPQHF. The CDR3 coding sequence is TGTGCCAGCAGCCAGGGCGGACAATACAATCAGCCCCAGCATTTT.

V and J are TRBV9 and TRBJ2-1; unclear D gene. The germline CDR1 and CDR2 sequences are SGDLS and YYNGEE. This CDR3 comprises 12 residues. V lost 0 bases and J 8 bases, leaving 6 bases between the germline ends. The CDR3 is CASSVVRDEQFF. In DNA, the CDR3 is TGTGCCAGCAGCGTAGTCCGCGATGAGCAGTTCTTC.

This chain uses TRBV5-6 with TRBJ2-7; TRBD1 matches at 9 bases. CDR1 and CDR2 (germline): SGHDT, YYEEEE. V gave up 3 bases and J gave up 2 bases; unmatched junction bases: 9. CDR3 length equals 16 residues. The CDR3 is CASSSLNRGPTYEQYF. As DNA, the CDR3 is TGTGCCAGCAGCTCTCTCAACAGGGGGCCGACCTACGAGCAGTACTTC.

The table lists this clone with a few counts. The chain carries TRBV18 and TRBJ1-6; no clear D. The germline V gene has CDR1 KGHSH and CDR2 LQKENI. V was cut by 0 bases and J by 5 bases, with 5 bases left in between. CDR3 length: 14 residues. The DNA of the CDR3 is TGTGCCAGCTCACCACCAGGCAATAATTCACCCCTCCACTTT. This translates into CASSPPGNNSPLHF.

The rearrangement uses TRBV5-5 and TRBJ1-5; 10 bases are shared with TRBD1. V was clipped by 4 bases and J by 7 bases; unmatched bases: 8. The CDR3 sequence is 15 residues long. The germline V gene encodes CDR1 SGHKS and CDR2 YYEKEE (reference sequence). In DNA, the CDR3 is TGTGCCAGCAGCCAGGGACAGGGGTCGGGGCAGCCCCAGCATTTT. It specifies CASSQGQGSGQPQHF.

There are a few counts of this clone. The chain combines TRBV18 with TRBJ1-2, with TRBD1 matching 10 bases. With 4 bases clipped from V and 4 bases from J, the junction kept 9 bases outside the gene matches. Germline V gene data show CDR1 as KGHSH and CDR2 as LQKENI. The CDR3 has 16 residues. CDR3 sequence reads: CASSRQGTGVSYGYTF. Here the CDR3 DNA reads TGTGCCAGCTCACGTCAGGGGACAGGGGTTAGCTATGGCTACACCTTC.

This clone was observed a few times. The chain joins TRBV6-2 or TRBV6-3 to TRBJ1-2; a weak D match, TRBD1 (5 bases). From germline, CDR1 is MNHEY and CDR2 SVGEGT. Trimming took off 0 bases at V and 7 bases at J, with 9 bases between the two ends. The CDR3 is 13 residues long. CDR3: CASSYSVGGGYTF. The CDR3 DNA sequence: TGTGCCAGCAGTTACTCTGTCGGGGGTGGCTACACCTTC.

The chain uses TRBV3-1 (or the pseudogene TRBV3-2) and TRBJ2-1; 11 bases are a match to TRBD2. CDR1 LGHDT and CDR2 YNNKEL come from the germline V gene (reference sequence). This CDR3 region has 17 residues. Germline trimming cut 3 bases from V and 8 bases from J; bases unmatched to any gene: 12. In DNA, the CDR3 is TGTGCCAGCAGCCAGACAGATACTAGCGGGGGTCCGGATGAGCAGTTCTTC. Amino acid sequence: CASSQTDTSGGPDEQFF.

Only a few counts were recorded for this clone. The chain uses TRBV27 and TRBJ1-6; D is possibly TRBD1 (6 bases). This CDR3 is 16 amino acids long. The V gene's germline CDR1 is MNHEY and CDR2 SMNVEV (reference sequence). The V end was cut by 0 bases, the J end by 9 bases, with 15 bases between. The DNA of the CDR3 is TGTGCCAGCAGTTTATCGAAGGGGGTGAGAGGTTCACCCCTCCACTTT. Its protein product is CASSLSKGVRGSPLHF.

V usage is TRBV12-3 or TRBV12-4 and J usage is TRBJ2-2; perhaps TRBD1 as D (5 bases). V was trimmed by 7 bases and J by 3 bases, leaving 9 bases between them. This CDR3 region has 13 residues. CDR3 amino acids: CASKGEDTGELFF. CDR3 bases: TGTGCCAGCAAAGGGGAAGACACCGGGGAGCTGTTTTTT.

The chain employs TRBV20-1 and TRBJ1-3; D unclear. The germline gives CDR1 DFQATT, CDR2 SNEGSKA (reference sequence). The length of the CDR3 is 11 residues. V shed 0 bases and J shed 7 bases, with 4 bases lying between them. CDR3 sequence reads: CSARDGNTIYF. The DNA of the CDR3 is TGCAGTGCTAGAGATGGCAACACCATATATTTT.

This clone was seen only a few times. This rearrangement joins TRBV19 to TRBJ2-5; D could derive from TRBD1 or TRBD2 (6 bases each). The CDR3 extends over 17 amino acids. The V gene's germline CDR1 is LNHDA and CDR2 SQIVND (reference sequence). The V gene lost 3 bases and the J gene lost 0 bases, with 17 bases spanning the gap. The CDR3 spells CASSIRGAKINQETQYF. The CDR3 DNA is TGTGCCAGTAGTATTAGGGGGGCCAAGATTAACCAAGAGACCCAGTACTTC.

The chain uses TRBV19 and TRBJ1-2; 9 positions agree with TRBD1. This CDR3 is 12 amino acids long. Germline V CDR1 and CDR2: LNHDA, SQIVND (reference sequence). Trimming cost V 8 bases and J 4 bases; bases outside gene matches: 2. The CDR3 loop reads CASQQGAYGYTF. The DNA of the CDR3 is TGTGCCAGTCAACAGGGGGCCTATGGCTACACCTTC.

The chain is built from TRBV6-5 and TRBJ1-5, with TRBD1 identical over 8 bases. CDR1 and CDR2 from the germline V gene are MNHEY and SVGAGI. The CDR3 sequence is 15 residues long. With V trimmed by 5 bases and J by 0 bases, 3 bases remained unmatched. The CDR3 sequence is CASSPQGASNQPQHF. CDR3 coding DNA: TGTGCCAGCAGTCCGCAGGGGGCTAGCAATCAGCCCCAGCATTTT.

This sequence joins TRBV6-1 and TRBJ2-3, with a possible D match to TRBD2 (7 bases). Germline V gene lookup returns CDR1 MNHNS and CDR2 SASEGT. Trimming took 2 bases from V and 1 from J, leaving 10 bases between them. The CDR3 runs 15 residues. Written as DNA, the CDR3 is TGTGCCAGCAGTGAAAGAGGGGGGGGCACAGATACGCAGTATTTT. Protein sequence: CASSERGGGTDTQYF.

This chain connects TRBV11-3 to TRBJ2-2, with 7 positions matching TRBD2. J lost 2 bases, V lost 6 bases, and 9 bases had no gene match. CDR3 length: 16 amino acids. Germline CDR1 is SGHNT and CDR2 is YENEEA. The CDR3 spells CASSKGLGTNTGELFF. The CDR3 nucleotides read TGTGCCAGCAGTAAAGGACTAGGAACCAACACCGGGGAGCTGTTTTTT.

The CDR3 nucleotides are TGTGCCAGCAGTTACGGGGTGCAGGGGGCTAGCAATCAGCCCCAGCATTTT. Translated: CASSYGVQGASNQPQHF. V is TRBV6-2 or TRBV6-3 and J is TRBJ1-5; 8 nucleotides align to TRBD1. Germline V gene data show CDR1 as MNHEY and CDR2 as SVGEGT. V was clipped by 2 bases and J by 0 bases; unmatched bases: 6. The CDR3 runs to 17 residues.

The CDR3: CASSEFTIGEQYF. The CDR3 DNA reads TGTGCCAGCAGTGAGTTTACCATCGGCGAGCAGTACTTC. J is TRBJ2-7 and V is TRBV25-1, with D hard to call. The CDR3 sequence is 13 residues long. V shed 3 bases and J shed 6 bases, with 12 bases lying between them. Germline CDR1 and CDR2: MGHDK and SYGVNS.

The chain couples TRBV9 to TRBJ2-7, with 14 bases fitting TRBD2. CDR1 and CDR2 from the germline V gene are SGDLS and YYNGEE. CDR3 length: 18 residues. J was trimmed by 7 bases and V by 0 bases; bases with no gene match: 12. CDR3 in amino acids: CASSVGPGLAGGRGEQYF. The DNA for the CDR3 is TGTGCCAGCAGCGTAGGACCCGGACTAGCGGGGGGCCGGGGGGAGCAGTACTTC. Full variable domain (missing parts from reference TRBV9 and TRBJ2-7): DSGVTQTPKHLITATGQRVTLRCSPRSGDLSVYWYQQSLDQGLQFLIQYYNGEERAKGNILERFSAQQFPDLHSELNLSSLELGDSALYFCASSVGPGLAGGRGEQYFGPGTRLTVT.

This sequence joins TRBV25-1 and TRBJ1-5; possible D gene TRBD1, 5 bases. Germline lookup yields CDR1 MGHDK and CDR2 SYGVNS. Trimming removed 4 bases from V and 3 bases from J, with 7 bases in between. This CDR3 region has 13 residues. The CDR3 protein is CASSATVNQPQHF. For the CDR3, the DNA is TGTGCCAGCAGTGCGACAGTCAATCAGCCCCAGCATTTT.

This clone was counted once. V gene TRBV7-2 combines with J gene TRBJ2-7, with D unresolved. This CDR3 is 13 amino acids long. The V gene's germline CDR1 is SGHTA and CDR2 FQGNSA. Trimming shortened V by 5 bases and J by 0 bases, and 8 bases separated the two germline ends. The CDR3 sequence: CASSPSPSYEQYF. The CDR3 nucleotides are TGTGCCAGCAGCCCCAGTCCCTCCTACGAGCAGTACTTC.

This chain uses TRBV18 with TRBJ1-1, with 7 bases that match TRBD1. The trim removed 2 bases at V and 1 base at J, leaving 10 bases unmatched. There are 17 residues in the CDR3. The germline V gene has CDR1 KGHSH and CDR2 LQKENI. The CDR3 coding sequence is TGTGCCAGCTCACCATCCGTGTCGGGACAGCAGAACACTGAAGCTTTCTTT. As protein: CASSPSVSGQQNTEAFF.

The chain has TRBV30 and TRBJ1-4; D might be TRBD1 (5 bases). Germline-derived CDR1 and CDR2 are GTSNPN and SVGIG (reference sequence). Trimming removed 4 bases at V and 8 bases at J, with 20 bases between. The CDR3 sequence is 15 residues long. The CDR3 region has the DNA TGTGCCTGGACTGTCACCGCAGGGAAATCCGAAAAACTGTTTTTT. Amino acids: CAWTVTAGKSEKLFF.

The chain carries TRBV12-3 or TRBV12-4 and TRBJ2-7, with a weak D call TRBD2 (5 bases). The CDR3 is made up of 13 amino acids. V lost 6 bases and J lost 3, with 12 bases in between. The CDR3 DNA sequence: TGTGCCAGCAGGCCGGTGGGGAGCTACGAGCAGTACTTC. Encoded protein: CASRPVGSYEQYF.

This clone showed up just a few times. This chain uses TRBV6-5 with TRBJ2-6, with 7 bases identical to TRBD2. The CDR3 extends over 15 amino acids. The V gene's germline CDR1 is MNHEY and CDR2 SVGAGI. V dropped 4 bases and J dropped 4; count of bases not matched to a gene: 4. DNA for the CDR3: TGTGCCAGCAGTTTGCGAGCGGGGGGGGCCAACGTCCTGACTTTC. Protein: CASSLRAGGANVLTF.

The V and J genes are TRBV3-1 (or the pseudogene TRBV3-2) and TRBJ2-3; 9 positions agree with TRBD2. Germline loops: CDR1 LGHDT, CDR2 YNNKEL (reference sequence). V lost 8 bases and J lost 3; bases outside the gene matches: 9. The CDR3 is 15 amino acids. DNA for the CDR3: TGTGCCAGCGGCGATCTAGCGGGGTCAACAGATACGCAGTATTTT. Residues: CASGDLAGSTDTQYF.